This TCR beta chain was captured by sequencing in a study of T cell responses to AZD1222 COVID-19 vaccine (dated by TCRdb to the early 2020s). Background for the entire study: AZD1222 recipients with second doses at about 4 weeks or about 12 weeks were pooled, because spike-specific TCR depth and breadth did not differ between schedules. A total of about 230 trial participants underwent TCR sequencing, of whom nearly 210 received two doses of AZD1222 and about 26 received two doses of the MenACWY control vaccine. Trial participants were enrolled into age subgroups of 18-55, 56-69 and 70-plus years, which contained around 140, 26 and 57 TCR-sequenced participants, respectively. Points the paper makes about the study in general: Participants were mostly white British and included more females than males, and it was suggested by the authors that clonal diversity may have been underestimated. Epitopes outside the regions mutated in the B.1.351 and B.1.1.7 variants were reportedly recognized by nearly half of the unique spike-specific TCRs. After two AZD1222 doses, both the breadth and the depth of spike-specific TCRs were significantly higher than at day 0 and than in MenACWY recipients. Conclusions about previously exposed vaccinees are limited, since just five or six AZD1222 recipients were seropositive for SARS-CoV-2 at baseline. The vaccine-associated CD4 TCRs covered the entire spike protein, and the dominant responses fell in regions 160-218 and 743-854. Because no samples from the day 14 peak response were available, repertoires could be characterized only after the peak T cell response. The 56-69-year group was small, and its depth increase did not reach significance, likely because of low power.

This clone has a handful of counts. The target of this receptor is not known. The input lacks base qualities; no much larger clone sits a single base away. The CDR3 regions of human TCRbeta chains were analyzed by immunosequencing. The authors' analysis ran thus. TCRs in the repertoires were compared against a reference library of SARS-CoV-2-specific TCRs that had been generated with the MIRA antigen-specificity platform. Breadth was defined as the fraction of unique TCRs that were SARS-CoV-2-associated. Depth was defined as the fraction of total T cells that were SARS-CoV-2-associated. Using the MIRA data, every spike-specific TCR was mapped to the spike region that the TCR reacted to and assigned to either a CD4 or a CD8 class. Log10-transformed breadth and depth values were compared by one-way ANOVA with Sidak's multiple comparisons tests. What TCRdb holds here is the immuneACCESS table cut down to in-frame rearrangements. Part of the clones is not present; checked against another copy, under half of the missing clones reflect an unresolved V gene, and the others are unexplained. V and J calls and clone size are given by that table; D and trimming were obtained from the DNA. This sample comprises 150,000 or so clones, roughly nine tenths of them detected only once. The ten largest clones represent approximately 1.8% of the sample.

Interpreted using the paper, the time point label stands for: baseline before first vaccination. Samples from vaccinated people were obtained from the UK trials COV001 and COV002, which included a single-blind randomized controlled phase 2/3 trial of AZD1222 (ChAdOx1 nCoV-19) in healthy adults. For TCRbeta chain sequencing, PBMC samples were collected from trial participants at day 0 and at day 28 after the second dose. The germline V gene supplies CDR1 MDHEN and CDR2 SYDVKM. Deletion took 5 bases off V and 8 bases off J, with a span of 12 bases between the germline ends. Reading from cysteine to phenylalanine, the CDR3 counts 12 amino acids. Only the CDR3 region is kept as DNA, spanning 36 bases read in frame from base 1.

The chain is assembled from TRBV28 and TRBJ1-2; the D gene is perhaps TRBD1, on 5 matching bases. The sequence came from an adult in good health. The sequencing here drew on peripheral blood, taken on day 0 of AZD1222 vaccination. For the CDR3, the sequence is CASSPPPGGYTF. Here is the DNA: TGTGCCAGCAGTCCGCCCCCAGGGGGCTACACCTTC.